This T cell receptor beta chain was recovered during a study of regulatory T cells in long-lasting Graves disease. Notes on the study in general: Limited sample numbers may have lowered accuracy.

This clonotype was seen many times. Antigen: not known. Time point indicated: newly diagnosed GD, antithyroid drugs for less than 3 months. RNA extracted from PBMCs served as the sequencing template. The V and J ends lost 3 bases and 4 bases respectively, with 5 bases between them. The germline V gene encodes CDR1 MDHEN and CDR2 SYDVKM. The CDR3 is 12 residues long. Combining iRepertoire HTBI primers with Arm-PCR of CDR3 regions, the authors built TCR beta libraries. Via MiXCR, TCRdb re-called the multiplex PCR reads, giving one row per CDR3 protein. Counted here are roughly 420,000 distinct CDR3 sequences, 15% to 20% occurring once; the ten biggest clones make up roughly 10%. The sample also formed part of further work on T cells in Graves' hyperthyroidism and ophthalmopathy. This second study says: Diagnostic assessment was based on clinical symptoms, serum thyroxine and TRAb, thyroid ultrasound and orbital computed tomography.

The chain combines TRBV28 with TRBJ2-3; the D is unclear. The sequence derives from a woman aged 25 to 39 with Graves disease. The specimen comprised peripheral blood mononuclear cells (PBMCs), sampled at new diagnosis, from a patient treated with antithyroid drugs. CDR3 in DNA: TGTGCCAGCAGTTTTCAGCCAGATACGCAGTATTTT. It encodes CASSFQPDTQYF.